These T cell receptor beta chains were read from a single sample in a study of cytomegalovirus exposure and HLA in healthy donors. TCRdb's copy holds only in-frame clones and misses some; the assay was immunoSEQ multiplex PCR. The sample has roughly 100,000 clones, about 76% seen once. Sequenced: PBMCs. The receptors were gathered from a woman between 45 and 65 years old in good health and CMV-seropositive. CDR3s leave out the opening cysteine and the closing phenylalanine or tryptophan. A D gene is named only where the DNA matches it firmly. Clone size is stated in some rows and not others, as once, few, many or a class when expanded.

j_gene: TRBJ1-2; abundance: -; v_gene: TRBV6-5; d_gene: -; CDR3aa: ASSYDGSGRGYT
j_gene: TRBJ2-7; abundance: -; v_gene: TRBV5-1; d_gene: -; CDR3aa: ASSLAYEQY
j_gene: TRBJ2-7; abundance: -; v_gene: TRBV7-9; d_gene: -; CDR3aa: ASSSVLDAYEQY
j_gene: TRBJ2-1; abundance: -; v_gene: TRBV19; d_gene: TRBD1; CDR3aa: ASSKTGLHEQF
j_gene: TRBJ2-1; abundance: -; v_gene: TRBV7-3; d_gene: TRBD2; CDR3aa: ASSNPGLAVF
j_gene: TRBJ1-3; abundance: -; v_gene: TRBV4-3; d_gene: -; CDR3aa: ASSIGGNSGNTIY
j_gene: TRBJ1-2; abundance: few; v_gene: TRBV20-1; d_gene: -; CDR3aa: SAESREGYT
j_gene: TRBJ2-5; abundance: -; v_gene: TRBV18; d_gene: TRBD1; CDR3aa: ASSARTGQREETQY
j_gene: TRBJ2-5; abundance: -; v_gene: TRBV2; d_gene: -; CDR3aa: ASSEERRETQY
j_gene: TRBJ1-1; abundance: -; v_gene: TRBV7-9; d_gene: -; CDR3aa: SSSFSQTEAF
j_gene: TRBJ1-5; abundance: -; v_gene: TRBV27; d_gene: -; CDR3aa: ASSREGTRLNQPQH
j_gene: TRBJ2-3; abundance: once; v_gene: TRBV29-1; d_gene: TRBD2; CDR3aa: SVESGERTDTQY
j_gene: TRBJ1-5; abundance: -; v_gene: TRBV5-1; d_gene: -; CDR3aa: ASSLEGLSGNQPQH
j_gene: TRBJ1-1; abundance: -; v_gene: TRBV29-1; d_gene: TRBD1; CDR3aa: SVEGQGGEAF
j_gene: TRBJ1-1; abundance: -; v_gene: TRBV4-1; d_gene: -; CDR3aa: ASSQDIRAGRGTEAF
j_gene: TRBJ1-2; abundance: -; v_gene: TRBV6-5; d_gene: -; CDR3aa: ASIGLGGYGYT
j_gene: -; abundance: -; v_gene: TRBV5-6; d_gene: TRBD2; CDR3aa: ASSLTGASGRGYEQY
j_gene: TRBJ1-2; abundance: -; v_gene: TRBV5-1; d_gene: -; CDR3aa: ASRYSNYGYT
j_gene: TRBJ1-2; abundance: once; v_gene: TRBV27; d_gene: -; CDR3aa: ASSYVIGEFGGYT
j_gene: TRBJ2-3; abundance: -; v_gene: TRBV4-2; d_gene: TRBD2; CDR3aa: ATRGGGGAAYTDTQY
j_gene: TRBJ1-1; abundance: -; v_gene: TRBV2; d_gene: -; CDR3aa: ASSEEASVGAF
j_gene: TRBJ1-4; abundance: -; v_gene: TRBV5-1; d_gene: -; CDR3aa: ASSWTGGAANEKLF
j_gene: TRBJ2-5; abundance: -; v_gene: TRBV19; d_gene: -; CDR3aa: ASSIRGPEETQY
j_gene: TRBJ2-3; abundance: -; v_gene: TRBV28; d_gene: TRBD1; CDR3aa: ASSTYRGTDTQY
j_gene: TRBJ1-3; abundance: few; v_gene: TRBV7-9; d_gene: -; CDR3aa: ASSLGRETFSGNTIY
j_gene: TRBJ1-2; abundance: -; v_gene: TRBV4-1; d_gene: TRBD1; CDR3aa: ASSSRTGGSSGYT
j_gene: TRBJ2-5; abundance: -; v_gene: TRBV7-3; d_gene: -; CDR3aa: ASSPHPTGASETQY
j_gene: TRBJ1-1; abundance: -; v_gene: TRBV10-3; d_gene: TRBD1; CDR3aa: AIQGASMNTEAF
j_gene: TRBJ1-2; abundance: -; v_gene: TRBV7-3; d_gene: -; CDR3aa: ASSLMRGEGYT
j_gene: TRBJ1-1; abundance: few; v_gene: TRBV11-2; d_gene: -; CDR3aa: ASSFLYKGDTEAF
j_gene: TRBJ2-3; abundance: -; v_gene: TRBV21-1; d_gene: -; CDR3aa: ASSKPRTGLDTDTQY
j_gene: TRBJ2-3; abundance: -; v_gene: TRBV7-9; d_gene: TRBD2; CDR3aa: ASSPGLAGPNTGTQY
j_gene: TRBJ2-3; abundance: once; v_gene: TRBV10-3; d_gene: TRBD1; CDR3aa: AIRLDRDYGDTQY
j_gene: TRBJ2-5; abundance: -; v_gene: TRBV4-2; d_gene: -; CDR3aa: ASSQEQRETQY
j_gene: TRBJ1-1; abundance: -; v_gene: TRBV5-1; d_gene: TRBD1; CDR3aa: ASSSQTGSYTEAF
j_gene: TRBJ2-2; abundance: -; v_gene: TRBV28; d_gene: TRBD1; CDR3aa: ASSLTGGTGELF
j_gene: TRBJ1-2; abundance: -; v_gene: TRBV6-5; d_gene: TRBD1; CDR3aa: ASSRDSSYGYT
j_gene: TRBJ2-1; abundance: -; v_gene: TRBV7-3; d_gene: TRBD2; CDR3aa: ASSVAGAIGNEQF
j_gene: TRBJ1-2; abundance: -; v_gene: TRBV19; d_gene: -; CDR3aa: ASSPLETAVGYT
j_gene: TRBJ2-1; abundance: -; v_gene: TRBV9; d_gene: TRBD1; CDR3aa: ASSVKGTGGYNEQF
j_gene: TRBJ1-5; abundance: many; v_gene: TRBV7-2; d_gene: -; CDR3aa: ASSFPPGYGQPQH
j_gene: TRBJ2-3; abundance: -; v_gene: TRBV6-1; d_gene: -; CDR3aa: ASTLSVPTDTQY
j_gene: TRBJ1-2; abundance: -; v_gene: TRBV4-1; d_gene: TRBD1; CDR3aa: ASSRSQGAVYGYT
j_gene: TRBJ1-1; abundance: -; v_gene: TRBV5-1; d_gene: -; CDR3aa: ASSSLGDTEAF
j_gene: TRBJ2-5; abundance: -; v_gene: TRBV11-2; d_gene: -; CDR3aa: ASSLDVDDRAQY
j_gene: TRBJ1-2; abundance: -; v_gene: TRBV2; d_gene: TRBD1; CDR3aa: ASRVGQLPGYT
j_gene: TRBJ2-1; abundance: -; v_gene: TRBV7-2; d_gene: TRBD2; CDR3aa: ASSRGTSGGSEQF
j_gene: TRBJ1-2; abundance: -; v_gene: TRBV7-9; d_gene: TRBD1; CDR3aa: ASSPAGQGAMGGYT